The 27 T cell receptor beta chains below come from one sample, sequenced in a study of beta chain features in type 1 diabetes. Reverse transcribing all isolated RNA meant expressed TCRB transcripts were sequenced. Only in-frame clones appear in the TCRdb table, and some are missing; sequencing was by immunoSEQ multiplex PCR. The sample carries about 230,000 clones, 9.6% recorded once. The sample consisted of naive CD4+ T cells from blood. The receptors derive from a young woman in good health.

The chain joins TRBV7-8 to TRBJ1-5; D not certain. The length of the CDR3 is 16 residues. V shed 5 bases and J shed 5 bases, with 19 bases lying between them. CDR1 is SGHVS and CDR2 is FQNEAQ in the germline V gene. The CDR3 is CASSARREAAYQPQHF. CDR3 bases: TGTGCCAGCAGCGCACGTAGAGAAGCCGCGTATCAGCCCCAGCATTTT. The entire variable domain, with the rest obtained from reference TRBV7-8 and TRBJ1-5, is as follows: GAGVSQSPRYKVAKRGQDVALRCDPISGHVSLFWYQQALGQGPEFLTYFQNEAQLDKSGLPSDRFFAERPEGSVSTLKIQRTQQEDSAVYLCASSARREAAYQPQHFGDGTRLSIL.

There are a few counts of this clone. This chain joins TRBV19 and TRBJ1-5; the D is unclear. V dropped 1 base and J dropped 7 bases, with 17 bases sitting between them. Per the germline V gene, CDR1 is LNHDA and CDR2 is SQIVND (reference sequence). The CDR3 runs 16 residues. In DNA, the CDR3 is TGTGCCAGTAGTATAGGAGTCTTGGAGGGCGGGCAGCCCCAGCATTTT. Translated: CASSIGVLEGGQPQHF.

The rearrangement links TRBV5-1 to TRBJ2-7; the D gene is possibly TRBD1 (6 bases). Germline V gene sequence: CDR1 SGHRS, CDR2 YFSETQ. Deletions cut 2 bases from V and 5 bases from J, with 11 bases between. This CDR3 contains 13 residues. Here the CDR3 DNA reads TGCGCCAGCAGCTTTACAGGGAGCGACGAGCAGTACTTC. This codes for CASSFTGSDEQYF.

Here the CDR3 reads CASSLRQHSYEQYF. In DNA, the CDR3 is TGTGCCAGCAGTTTGAGGCAGCACTCCTACGAGCAGTACTTC. The V call is TRBV27, the J call TRBJ2-7; D ambiguous. The CDR3 sequence is 14 residues long. Trimming shortened V by 3 bases and J by 0 bases, and 9 bases separated the two germline ends. The germline V gene encodes CDR1 MNHEY and CDR2 SMNVEV (reference sequence).

The chain joins TRBV6-1 to TRBJ2-1; 12 bases map to TRBD2. This CDR3 has 15 residues. V lost 6 bases to trimming and J lost 7 bases; unmatched junction nucleotides: 7. From germline, CDR1 is MNHNS and CDR2 SASEGT. DNA for the CDR3: TGTGCCAGCAGGACCTCTAGCGGGAGGGCGAATGAGCAGTTCTTC. Translating gives CASRTSSGRANEQFF.

This chain connects TRBV7-9 to TRBJ1-2; D gene ambiguous. V was trimmed by 6 bases and J by 4 bases, leaving 18 bases between them. Per germline, CDR1 SEHNR and CDR2 FQNEAQ (reference sequence). The length of the CDR3 is 15 residues. CDR3 amino acids: CASSPFIGEGYGYTF. The CDR3 region has the DNA TGTGCCAGCAGTCCGTTCATCGGGGAAGGCTATGGCTACACCTTC.

There are many counts of this clone. The genes are TRBV7-9 and TRBJ1-2; D is ambiguous. This CDR3 has 16 amino acids. Trimming shortened V by 5 bases and J by 4 bases, and 20 bases separated the two germline ends. Germline CDR1 is SEHNR and CDR2 is FQNEAQ (reference sequence). CDR3 sequence (DNA): TGTGCCAGCAGCCACCCGACCTCCGGGATTTCCTATGGCTACACCTTC. It codes for CASSHPTSGISYGYTF.

V gene TRBV4-2 combines with J gene TRBJ1-6; 9 bases are a match to TRBD1. J lost 4 bases, V lost 2 bases, and 3 bases had no gene match. Germline-derived CDR1 and CDR2 are LGHNA and YNFKEQ. The CDR3 runs to 16 residues. CDR3 loop: CASSQRQGVYNSPLHF. CDR3 in DNA: TGTGCCAGCAGCCAAAGACAGGGGGTTTATAATTCACCCCTCCACTTT.

In regard to this clone: Other DNA sequences from this sample encode an identical CDR3 as well. The rearrangement uses TRBV28 and TRBJ1-2; 7 bases are a match to TRBD1. The trim removed 5 bases at V and 5 bases at J, leaving 2 bases unmatched. The CDR3 contains 12 residues. Per germline, CDR1 MDHEN and CDR2 SYDVKM. CDR3 sequence: CASSLQGYGYTF. The CDR3 DNA is TGTGCCAGCAGTCTACAGGGGTATGGCTACACCTTC.

For the CDR3, the DNA is TGTGCCAGCGTGGGGGCACTTACGGTAAACTACGAGCAGTACTTC. It translates to CASVGALTVNYEQYF. The chain uses TRBV6-1 and TRBJ2-7, with D possibly TRBD1 on 6 matching bases. V lost 8 bases and J lost 3, with 20 bases in between. There are 15 residues in the CDR3. The germline gives CDR1 MNHNS, CDR2 SASEGT.

This clone has just a few counts. The CDR3 here is CSAGQGGPKNIQYF. The DNA of the CDR3 is TGCAGCGCCGGACAGGGAGGACCCAAAAACATTCAGTACTTC. The chain uses TRBV29-1 and TRBJ2-4; 8 nucleotides match TRBD1. With 7 bases clipped from V and 2 bases from J, the junction kept 7 bases outside the gene matches. Germline-derived CDR1 and CDR2 are SQVTM and ANQGSEA. The CDR3 runs 14 residues.

This clone has just a few counts. V gene TRBV6-1 combines with J gene TRBJ2-3; the match to TRBD1 covers 8 bases. Germline CDR1 is MNHNS and CDR2 is SASEGT. J was trimmed by 0 bases and V by 4 bases; bases with no gene match: 9. CDR3 length: 17 residues. CDR3 protein: CASSVGQGLTSTDTQYF. CDR3 sequence (DNA): TGTGCCAGCAGTGTAGGACAGGGTTTGACTAGCACAGATACGCAGTATTTT.

The V call is TRBV2, the J call TRBJ2-5; possibly TRBD1 for D (6 bases). CDR3 length: 13 amino acids. The germline V and J ends were trimmed by 5 bases and 5 bases, with 12 bases remaining between them. The germline V gene encodes CDR1 SNHLY and CDR2 FYNNEI. Here the CDR3 DNA reads TGTGCCAGCAGTCGGGACATCGGGGAGACCCAGTACTTC. Translated, it gives CASSRDIGETQYF.

The V gene is TRBV2, the J gene TRBJ2-4; D might be TRBD1 (6 bases). The CDR3 is 14 amino acids. Germline V gene sequence: CDR1 SNHLY, CDR2 FYNNEI. V was trimmed by 4 bases and J by 7 bases, leaving 14 bases between them. This CDR3 reads CASSGATGPNIQYF. The DNA of the CDR3 is TGTGCCAGCAGTGGGGCTACAGGGCCCAACATTCAGTACTTC.

V is TRBV15 and J is TRBJ1-4, with 11 bases that match TRBD1. Germline V lookup: CDR1 LNHNV, CDR2 YYDKDF (reference sequence). CDR3 length: 15 residues. V was clipped by 3 bases and J by 11 bases; unmatched bases: 8. The DNA of the CDR3 is TGTGCCACCAGCAGGGACAGGGGGCGACTTTCGAAACTGTTTTTT. This codes for CATSRDRGRLSKLFF.

V and J are TRBV6-1 and TRBJ2-1, with 8 bases aligning to TRBD2. This CDR3 has 16 residues. Per the germline V gene, CDR1 is MNHNS and CDR2 is SASEGT. The ends lost 4 bases at V and 8 bases at J; junction bases unmatched: 13. CDR3 nucleotides: TGTGCCAGCAGTGTTACAGCGGGAGCGTTCAAATATGAGCAGTTCTTC. This sequence encodes CASSVTAGAFKYEQFF.

This clone turned up a few times. The genes are TRBV18 and TRBJ1-5, with D unresolved. Trimming shortened V by 3 bases and J by 7 bases, and 22 bases separated the two germline ends. This CDR3 is 17 amino acids long. Germline CDR1 and CDR2: KGHSH and LQKENI. The CDR3 sequence: CASSPSPTGNTGQPQHF. CDR3 in DNA: TGTGCCAGCTCACCTAGCCCTACCGGGAACACTGGACAGCCCCAGCATTTT. Together with reference TRBV18 and TRBJ1-5, the CDR3 gives the full variable domain: NAGVMQNPRHLVRRRGQEARLRCSPMKGHSHVYWYRQLPEEGLKFMVYLQKENIIDESGMPKERFSAEFPKEGPSILRIQQVVRGDSAAYFCASSPSPTGNTGQPQHFGDGTRLSIL.

There are a few counts of this clone. The chain has TRBV29-1 and TRBJ2-7, with a tentative D call TRBD1 (5 bases). The germline CDR1 and CDR2 sequences are SQVTM and ANQGSEA. V was trimmed by 6 bases and J by 2 bases, leaving 14 bases between them. This CDR3 has 13 amino acids. The CDR3 DNA is TGCAGCGTGGCAGGGTTTACTCCCTACGAGCAGTACTTC. Amino acids: CSVAGFTPYEQYF.

The CDR3 bases are TGTGCCAGCAGTCGGGAGACAGCGAACACCGGGGAGCTGTTTTTT. Translation: CASSRETANTGELFF. The chain uses TRBV2 and TRBJ2-2; D might be TRBD2 (6 bases). There are 15 residues in the CDR3. Trimming removed 5 bases from V and 0 bases from J, with 10 bases in between. CDR1 is SNHLY, CDR2 FYNNEI, per germline.

This clone was counted only a few times. The chain joins TRBV18 to TRBJ2-1; D may be TRBD2 (5 bases). This CDR3 is built from 13 residues. The germline V and J ends were trimmed by 6 bases and 3 bases, with 9 bases remaining between them. Germline CDR1 and CDR2: KGHSH and LQKENI. CDR3 residues: CASSLGNYNEQFF. In nucleotides, the CDR3 is TGTGCCAGCTCCCTCGGGAACTACAATGAGCAGTTCTTC.

This clone was counted a few times. The chain links TRBV29-1 to TRBJ1-2, with D possibly matching TRBD1 (5 bases). CDR3 length: 13 amino acids. Germline V gene sequence: CDR1 SQVTM, CDR2 ANQGSEA. Trimming removed 1 base at V and 4 bases at J, with 10 bases between. CDR3 bases: TGCAGCGTTGAAGGGGGGGGGTCCTATGGCTACACCTTC. Amino acids: CSVEGGGSYGYTF.

A few counts support this clone. V and J are TRBV7-9 and TRBJ1-1, with D possibly matching TRBD1 (6 bases). CDR3 length: 16 residues. Trimming removed 5 bases at V and 0 bases at J, with 16 bases between. The V gene's germline CDR1 is SEHNR and CDR2 FQNEAQ (reference sequence). The chain's CDR3 is CASSPSSRGVNTEAFF. In nucleotides, the CDR3 is TGTGCCAGCAGCCCCTCCTCCAGGGGCGTGAACACTGAAGCTTTCTTT.

This clone was counted a few times. The rearrangement links TRBV5-6 to TRBJ2-5; tentatively, D is TRBD2 (8 bases). The DNA end lines up better with TRBJ2-7; the J call may be wrong. The germline gives CDR1 SGHDT, CDR2 YYEEEE. CDR3 length equals 15 residues. CDR3 coding DNA: TGTGCCAGCACCGTCCCAGGGGGACTAGACTACGAGCAGTACTTC. This encodes CASTVPGGLDYEQYF.

The chain has TRBV29-1 and TRBJ2-1; 11 nucleotides align to TRBD1. The CDR3 contains 19 residues. CDR1 and CDR2 from the germline V gene are SQVTM and ANQGSEA. V was pared by 4 bases and J by 9 bases, with 23 bases of the junction left unmatched. The CDR3 nucleotides read TGCAGCGTTGTTTTTAGGGACAGGGGGGGACTAGCTCTCAACAGTGAGCAGTTCTTC. Residues: CSVVFRDRGGLALNSEQFF.

This chain joins TRBV7-2 and TRBJ1-2, with a weak D call TRBD1 (6 bases). The CDR3 sequence is 16 residues long. The V and J ends lost 5 bases and 3 bases respectively, with 19 bases between them. Germline V gives CDR1 SGHTA, CDR2 FQGNSA. The DNA for the CDR3 is TGTGCCAGCAGCCCCTACTCAAAAAACAGGGACTATGGCTACACCTTC. Protein sequence: CASSPYSKNRDYGYTF.

This sequence joins TRBV18 and TRBJ2-7, with D hard to call. Germline assignment: CDR1 KGHSH and CDR2 LQKENI. The CDR3 loop spans 14 amino acids. V was cut by 5 bases and J by 2 bases, with 13 bases left in between. DNA for the CDR3: TGTGCCAGCTCATCGGTGCCAGGAACCTACGAGCAGTACTTC. Translated: CASSSVPGTYEQYF.

The sample holds one count of this clone. DNA of the CDR3: TGCGCCAGCAGCTTGACAGCCTCTGGGGCCAACGTCCTGACTTTC. It encodes CASSLTASGANVLTF. The chain links TRBV5-1 to TRBJ2-6; D call uncertain. The CDR3 has 15 residues. Trimming took 1 base from V and 0 from J, leaving 5 bases between them. Germline CDR1 reads SGHRS; CDR2 reads YFSETQ.